A selection of T cell receptor beta chains follows, all from one sample in a study of blood T cell repertoires in COVID-19. The protocol was immunoSEQ multiplex PCR, while the TCRdb copy is restricted to in-frame clones and leaves out a portion. This sample has around 130,000 clones, with 88% found just once. Material: peripheral blood. Source of these receptors: a human donor with COVID-19, enrolled during active disease. The donor label of this sample is uncertain. CDR3s include the opening cysteine and the closing phenylalanine or tryptophan. The order of the fields is V gene, CDR3 length, clone size, CDR3 protein. Not every row has a clone size; where given, it reads once, few, many or a size class.

V gene: TRBV4-1; CDR3 length: 15; clone size: once; CDR3 protein: CASSTFGTLDEKLFF
V gene: TRBV7-8; CDR3 length: 15; clone size: once; CDR3 protein: CASSSPGLTNEKLFF
V gene: TRBV7-6; CDR3 length: 16; clone size: .; CDR3 protein: CASSYRQGHRNQPQHF
V gene: TRBV5-6; CDR3 length: 14; clone size: .; CDR3 protein: CASSLGLAGETQYF
V gene: TRBV21-1; CDR3 length: 17; clone size: .; CDR3 protein: CASSKEGRGDYNSPLHF
V gene: TRBV7-7; CDR3 length: 18; clone size: .; CDR3 protein: CASSPSPGAGEHTDTQYF
V gene: TRBV3-1/TRBV3-2; CDR3 length: 17; clone size: once; CDR3 protein: CASSPTTGGGMGDTQYF
V gene: TRBV5-1; CDR3 length: 14; clone size: .; CDR3 protein: CASSLQGLREKLFF
V gene: TRBV23-1; CDR3 length: 17; clone size: .; CDR3 protein: CASSHPGQGKRSNVLTF
V gene: TRBV5-4; CDR3 length: 12; clone size: once; CDR3 protein: CASSIGQYEQYF
V gene: TRBV2; CDR3 length: 16; clone size: .; CDR3 protein: CASKVSDRGVPGELFF
V gene: TRBV6-1; CDR3 length: 13; clone size: .; CDR3 protein: CASSEARFYEQYF
V gene: TRBV10-3; CDR3 length: 13; clone size: .; CDR3 protein: CAISVGGRGGYTF
V gene: TRBV9; CDR3 length: 14; clone size: .; CDR3 protein: CASSLAGRGEKLFF
V gene: TRBV7-2; CDR3 length: 14; clone size: .; CDR3 protein: CASSPGGGYNEQFF
V gene: TRBV18; CDR3 length: 14; clone size: .; CDR3 protein: CASSGGSGHTEAFF